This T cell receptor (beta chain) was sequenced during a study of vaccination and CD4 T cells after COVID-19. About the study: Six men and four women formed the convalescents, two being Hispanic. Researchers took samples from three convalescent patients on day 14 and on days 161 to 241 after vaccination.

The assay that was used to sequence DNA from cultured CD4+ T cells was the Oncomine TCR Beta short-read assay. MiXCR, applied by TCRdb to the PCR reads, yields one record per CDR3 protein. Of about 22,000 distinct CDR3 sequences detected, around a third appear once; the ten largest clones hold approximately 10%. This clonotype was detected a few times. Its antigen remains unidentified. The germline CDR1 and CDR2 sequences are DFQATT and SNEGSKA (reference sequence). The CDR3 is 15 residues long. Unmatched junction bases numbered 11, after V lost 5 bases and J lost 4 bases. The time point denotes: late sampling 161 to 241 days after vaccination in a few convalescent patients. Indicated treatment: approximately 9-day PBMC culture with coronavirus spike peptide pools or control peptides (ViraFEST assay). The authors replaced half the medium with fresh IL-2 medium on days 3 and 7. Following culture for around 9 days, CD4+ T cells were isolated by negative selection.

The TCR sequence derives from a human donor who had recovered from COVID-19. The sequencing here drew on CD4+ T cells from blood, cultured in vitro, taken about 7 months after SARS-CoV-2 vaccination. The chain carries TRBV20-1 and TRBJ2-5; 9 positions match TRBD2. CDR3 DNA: TGCAGTGCTGGCGGCTGGGGTAGCGGGGGAGAGACCCAGTACTTC. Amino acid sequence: CSAGGWGSGGETQYF.